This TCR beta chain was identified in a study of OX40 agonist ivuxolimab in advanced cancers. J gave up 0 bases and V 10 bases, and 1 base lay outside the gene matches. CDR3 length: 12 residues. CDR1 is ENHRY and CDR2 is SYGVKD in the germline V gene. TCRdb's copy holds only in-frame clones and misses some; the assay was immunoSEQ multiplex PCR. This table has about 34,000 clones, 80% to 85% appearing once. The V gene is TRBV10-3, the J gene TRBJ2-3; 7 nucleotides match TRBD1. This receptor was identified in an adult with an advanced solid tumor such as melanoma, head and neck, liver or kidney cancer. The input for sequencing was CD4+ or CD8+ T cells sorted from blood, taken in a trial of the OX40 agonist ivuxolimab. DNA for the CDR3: TGTGCCACGGGACAGAGCACAGATACGCAGTATTTT. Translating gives CATGQSTDTQYF.